What follows are 6 T cell receptor beta chains derived from one specimen sequenced in a study of cytomegalovirus exposure and HLA in healthy donors. Amplification used 60 Vbeta primers and 13 Jbeta primers. Clones were read by immunoSEQ multiplex PCR, and TCRdb kept only the in-frame ones, dropping some. The data show around 140,000 clones, about 70% seen once. Sequencing was performed on PBMCs. The receptor source for this set is a male donor in good health and CMV-seronegative.

The chain is built from TRBV5-4 and TRBJ2-7, with TRBD2 matching over 13 bases. The length of the CDR3 is 15 residues. The J segment lost 6 bases and the V segment lost 3 bases, leaving 6 bases of the junction unmatched. CDR1 SGHNT and CDR2 YYREEE come from the germline V gene (reference sequence). CDR3 region: CASSSRTSGRSEQYF. The CDR3 nucleotides read TGTGCCAGCAGCTCCCGGACTAGCGGGAGATCCGAGCAGTACTTC. Full variable domain (outside the CDR3, taken from reference TRBV5-4 and TRBJ2-7): ETGVTQSPTHLIKTRGQQVTLRCSSQSGHNTVSWYQQALGQGPQFIFQYYREEENGRGNFPPRFSGLQFPNYSSELNVNALELDDSALYLCASSSRTSGRSEQYFGPGTRLTVT.

V and J are TRBV7-2 and TRBJ1-1; D perhaps matches TRBD1 (5 bases). The CDR3 sequence is 17 residues long. Trimming left V 1 base short and J 0 bases short, with 15 bases between. Germline-derived CDR1 and CDR2 are SGHTA and FQGNSA. This CDR3 reads CASSLDPGRVVNTEAFF. CDR3 DNA: TGTGCCAGCAGCTTAGATCCAGGGAGGGTTGTGAACACTGAAGCTTTCTTT.

The chain carries TRBV13 and TRBJ2-7; no clear D. The length of the CDR3 is 15 residues. V was clipped by 5 bases and J by 0 bases, with 14 bases between them. Germline CDR1 reads PRHDT; CDR2 reads FYEKMQ (reference sequence). The CDR3 DNA is TGTGCCAGCAGCATCCATCCAGGAAGCTCCTACGAGCAGTACTTC. It codes for CASSIHPGSSYEQYF.

The chain joins TRBV7-2 to TRBJ2-5; 11 bases are a match to TRBD1. The CDR3 has 16 amino acids. Germline V gene data show CDR1 as SGHTA and CDR2 as FQGNSA. Trimming took 0 bases from V and 5 from J; bases not matched to a gene: 5. Here the CDR3 reads CASSLARTGGRETQYF. The CDR3 DNA sequence: TGTGCCAGCAGCTTAGCACGGACAGGGGGCCGGGAGACCCAGTACTTC.

The chain couples TRBV10-3 to TRBJ1-1; 7 bases map to TRBD1. Germline V gene lookup returns CDR1 ENHRY and CDR2 SYGVKD. J was trimmed by 4 bases and V by 8 bases; bases with no gene match: 7. This CDR3 is built from 13 residues. The DNA for the CDR3 is TGTGCCATCCGACAGGGTCCGGGCACTGAAGCTTTCTTT. Translation gives CAIRQGPGTEAFF.

The genes are TRBV5-4 and TRBJ1-3; 7 bases fit TRBD1. The CDR3 sequence is 15 residues long. Germline CDR1 is SGHNT and CDR2 is YYREEE (reference sequence). The V segment lost 3 bases and the J segment 6 bases; nucleotides outside the gene matches: 9. CDR3 region: CASSSRQGRENTIYF. The DNA of the CDR3 is TGTGCCAGCAGCTCACGACAGGGTAGGGAAAACACCATATATTTT.